The 21 T cell receptor beta chains below come from one sample, sequenced in a study of vaccination and CD4 T cells after COVID-19. Antigens of these TCRs are unknown. Sequenced with the Oncomine TCR Beta short-read assay was DNA taken from cultured CD4+ T cells. Genomic DNA extraction was carried out from cultured CD4+ T cells. TCRdb used MiXCR to reprocess the PCR reads, holding one entry per CDR3 protein. The sample has under 11,000 distinct CDR3 sequences, 28% seen once. Treatment given: approximately 11-day PBMC culture with coronavirus spike peptide pools or control peptides (ViraFEST assay). It was before the COVID-19 pandemic (2011-2018) that the unexposed donor's CD4+ T cells were collected. Sequenced: CD4+ T cells from blood, cultured in vitro. The receptors were sampled from a human donor in good health.

Sample share makes this clonotype medium-sized. The rearrangement links TRBV7-3 to TRBJ2-1; a possible D gene is TRBD1 (6 bases). There are 14 residues in the CDR3. V shed 1 base and J shed 7 bases, with 11 bases lying between them. Germline-derived CDR1 and CDR2 are SGHTA and FQGTGA. The CDR3 sequence is CASSLNLQGNEQFF. In DNA form, the CDR3 reads TGTGCCAGCAGCTTAAACCTCCAGGGGAATGAGCAGTTCTTC.

This clonotype occurred a few times. The V call is TRBV7-2, the J call TRBJ2-3; 8 positions match TRBD1. The CDR3 covers 17 residues. V dropped 2 bases and J dropped 2; count of bases not matched to a gene: 9. Germline V gene lookup returns CDR1 SGHTA and CDR2 FQGNSA. This CDR3 reads CASSLRGQGAYTDTQYF. As DNA, the CDR3 is TGTGCCAGCAGCTTAAGGGGTCAGGGGGCTTACACAGATACGCAGTATTTT. The full variable domain, with the rest looked up from reference TRBV7-2 and TRBJ2-3, is GAGVSQSPSNKVTEKGKDVELRCDPISGHTALYWYRQSLGQGLEFLIYFQGNSAPDKSGLPSDRFSAERTGGSVSTLTIQRTQQEDSAVYLCASSLRGQGAYTDTQYFGPGTRLTVL.

Only a few counts were recorded for this clonotype. This chain uses TRBV2 with TRBJ1-5; D is unclear. V was shortened by 7 bases and J by 10 bases, with 17 bases between the two germline ends. CDR3 size: 13 residues. CDR1 and CDR2 from the germline V gene are SNHLY and FYNNEI. CDR3 DNA sequence: TGTGCCAGCACCCCGGAGGATACGCTTCCCCAGCATTTT. Amino acid sequence: CASTPEDTLPQHF.

Details on this clonotype: The conserved phenylalanine or tryptophan is not found at the CDR3 terminus, so this likely reflects a read error. For the CDR3, the DNA is TGCAGTGCCCCGGGGAGGGGCAACACTGAAGCTTTCTCT. Protein product: CSAPGRGNTEAFS. The chain carries TRBV20-1 and TRBJ1-1; D is possibly TRBD1 (5 bases). The CDR3 length is 13 residues. Trimming took 6 bases from V and 2 from J, leaving 13 bases between them. Germline loops: CDR1 DFQATT, CDR2 SNEGSKA (reference sequence).

V is TRBV7-3 and J is TRBJ2-3; D gene unclear. CDR1 SGHTA and CDR2 FQGTGA come from the germline V gene. CDR3 length equals 13 residues. Trimming cost V 1 base and J 0 bases, with 2 bases left between them. The chain's CDR3 is CASSLISTDTQYF. The CDR3 coding sequence is TGTGCCAGCAGCTTAATTAGCACAGATACGCAGTATTTT.

This clonotype is classed as hyperexpanded. The gene calls are TRBV6-2 or TRBV6-3 and TRBJ1-6; D gene uncertain. Germline-derived CDR1 and CDR2 are MNHEY and SVGEGT. The CDR3 loop spans 14 amino acids. V dropped 6 bases and J dropped 7 bases, with 13 bases sitting between them. Written as DNA, the CDR3 is TGTGCCAGCAGCCCGGGGTCGGGGAATTCACCCCTCCACTTT. This codes for CASSPGSGNSPLHF.

A few counts support this clonotype. The chain employs TRBV4-1 and TRBJ2-7, with 7 positions matching TRBD2. The germline V gene encodes CDR1 MGHRA and CDR2 YSYEKL. The CDR3 extends over 15 amino acids. V was clipped by 0 bases and J by 2 bases; unmatched bases: 4. This CDR3 reads CASSQEVLAAYEQYF. CDR3 nucleotide sequence: TGCGCCAGCAGCCAAGAGGTCCTAGCGGCCTACGAGCAGTACTTC.

CDR3 DNA: TGTGCCAGCAGTTTAGGTGGTGGGTGGGGTCAGCCCCAGCATTTT. This translates into CASSLGGGWGQPQHF. The chain is built from TRBV12-3 or TRBV12-4 and TRBJ1-5, with D hard to call. Trimming left V 1 base short and J 6 bases short, with 13 bases between. The CDR3 has 15 amino acids.

V usage is TRBV15 and J usage is TRBJ2-1; the D is unclear. The V end lost 5 bases, the J end lost 9 bases, and 8 bases lay between the germline ends. Germline-derived CDR1 and CDR2 are LNHNV and YYDKDF (reference sequence). This CDR3 is 11 amino acids long. CDR3 sequence reads: CATSRLSEQFF. Here the CDR3 DNA reads TGTGCCACCAGCCGCCTGAGTGAGCAGTTCTTC.

The rearrangement uses TRBV6-1 and TRBJ2-4, with D perhaps TRBD2 (6 bases). The germline CDR1 and CDR2 sequences are MNHNS and SASEGT. CDR3 length: 18 residues. Deletions cut 5 bases from V and 0 bases from J, with 20 bases between. CDR3 sequence reads: CASSPLLSTGVAKNIQYF. The CDR3 DNA reads as TGTGCCAGCAGTCCGCTCCTTAGTACGGGGGTAGCCAAAAACATTCAGTACTTC.

This clonotype turned up a few times. The V gene is TRBV29-1, the J gene TRBJ2-3, with 14 positions matching TRBD2. The germline gives CDR1 SQVTM, CDR2 ANQGSEA. There are 16 residues in the CDR3. V lost 1 base, J lost 7 bases, and 7 bases stayed unmatched. The CDR3 protein is CSVEGGLAGGWYTQYF. The DNA of the CDR3 is TGCAGCGTTGAAGGAGGACTAGCGGGAGGTTGGTATACGCAGTATTTT.

V gene TRBV29-1 combines with J gene TRBJ1-1; no reliable D call. The CDR3 consists of 13 residues. Germline CDR1 is SQVTM and CDR2 is ANQGSEA. Between the trimmed V and J ends, which lost 6 bases and 5 bases, there was a span of 16 bases. The CDR3 DNA reads as TGCAGCGTCCAGTCCGGACTGGGGACTGAAGCTTTCTTT. Its translation is CSVQSGLGTEAFF.

The J gene is TRBJ2-5, the V gene TRBV12-3 or TRBV12-4; perhaps TRBD1 as D (5 bases). The CDR3 is 13 residues long. V was cut by 5 bases and J by 5 bases, with 12 bases left in between. The CDR3 here is CASSLDRRETQYF. The CDR3 DNA follows: TGTGCCAGCAGTCTTGACAGAAGGGAGACCCAGTACTTC.

This chain links TRBV6-1 with TRBJ1-1, with D maybe TRBD1 (5 bases). There are 14 residues in the CDR3. Trimming removed 6 bases at V and 1 base at J, with 12 bases between. Germline values: CDR1 MNHNS, CDR2 SASEGT. The CDR3 DNA reads TGTGCCAGCAGAAAAGGGACGGGGAACACTGAAGCTTTCTTT. Translating gives CASRKGTGNTEAFF.

This clonotype was seen a few times. This chain joins TRBV20-1 and TRBJ2-5, with TRBD1 matching 8 bases. The germline gives CDR1 DFQATT, CDR2 SNEGSKA (reference sequence). V lost 2 bases, J lost 5 bases, and 4 bases stayed unmatched. CDR3 length: 13 residues. Here the CDR3 DNA reads TGCAGTGCTAGATACAGGGGGAGGGAGACCCAGTACTTC. Translation gives CSARYRGRETQYF.

In its sample, this clonotype ranks as medium-sized. The chain has TRBV19 and TRBJ1-2; 7 bases map to TRBD1. V was clipped by 5 bases and J by 4 bases; unmatched bases: 10. Germline CDR1 and CDR2: LNHDA and SQIVND (reference sequence). There are 15 residues in the CDR3. CDR3 in amino acids: CASSPPPGQAYGYTF. In DNA, the CDR3 is TGTGCCAGTAGTCCCCCGCCCGGACAGGCCTATGGCTACACCTTC.

The chain has TRBV6-1 and TRBJ2-7, with D perhaps TRBD2 (6 bases). Germline CDR1 reads MNHNS; CDR2 reads SASEGT. CDR3 length equals 14 residues. The V end lost 4 bases, the J end lost 3 bases, and 13 bases lay between the germline ends. CDR3 in amino acids: CASSGTGGGYEQYF. The CDR3, as DNA: TGTGCCAGCAGTGGGACTGGGGGAGGCTACGAGCAGTACTTC.

This clonotype was seen a few times. This chain joins TRBV19 and TRBJ1-3; D gene uncertain. The CDR3 runs to 13 residues. CDR1 and CDR2 (germline): LNHDA, SQIVND (reference sequence). V was clipped by 2 bases and J by 8 bases, with 10 bases between them. This CDR3 reads CASSIKARDTIYF. CDR3 DNA: TGTGCCAGTAGTATAAAGGCCCGGGACACCATATATTTT. The variable domain in full, completed from reference TRBV19 and TRBJ1-3, reads DGGITQSPKYLFRKEGQNVTLSCEQNLNHDAMYWYRQDPGQGLRLIYYSQIVNDFQKGDIAEGYSVSREKKESFPLTVTSAQKNPTAFYLCASSIKARDTIYFGEGSWLTVV.

This clonotype was counted only a few times. V and J are TRBV19 and TRBJ2-7; TRBD1 matches at 12 bases. Germline trimming cut 7 bases from V and 2 bases from J; bases unmatched to any gene: 18. Germline V gene data show CDR1 as LNHDA and CDR2 as SQIVND (reference sequence). The CDR3 has 19 amino acids. Here the CDR3 DNA reads TGTGCCAGTACTACAGGGGGGACAGGGGGCGGCAAACCCACCTACGAGCAGTACTTC. Residues: CASTTGGTGGGKPTYEQYF.

V usage is TRBV5-4 and J usage is TRBJ1-2, with no clear D. CDR3 length: 15 amino acids. CDR1 is SGHNT, CDR2 YYREEE, per germline (reference sequence). V lost 0 bases to trimming and J lost 3 bases, with 12 bases between them. This CDR3 is CASSLEAREYYGYTF. The CDR3 DNA sequence: TGTGCCAGCAGCTTGGAGGCTAGGGAGTACTATGGCTACACCTTC.

The chain employs TRBV7-2 and TRBJ2-3; 13 bases match TRBD2. With 4 bases clipped from V and 1 base from J, the junction kept 8 bases outside the gene matches. The germline CDR1 and CDR2 sequences are SGHTA and FQGNSA. The CDR3 runs 18 residues. The CDR3 region is CASSSRLAGGPGTDTQYF. The CDR3 DNA reads TGTGCCAGCAGCTCCCGACTAGCGGGAGGCCCGGGCACAGATACGCAGTATTTT.